Listed below are T cell receptor beta chains from one sample, sequenced in a study of cytomegalovirus exposure and HLA in healthy donors. Some clones are missing from TCRdb's copy, which holds only in-frame ones; the method was immunoSEQ multiplex PCR. The data hold 90,000 to 110,000 clones, with roughly 80% observed a single time. Sample: PBMCs. These receptors were collected from a woman aged 45-59 years in good health and CMV-seropositive. Each CDR3 is given with its conserved first and last residue. Each record gives: CDR3 length, V gene, J gene, CDR3 protein.

length: 19
V: TRBV7-2
J: TRBJ2-1
CDR3: CASSSGLAGTTTFYNEQFF

length: 12
V: TRBV12-5
J: TRBJ2-2
CDR3: CASGLGAGELFF

length: 13
V: TRBV29-1
J: TRBJ1-4
CDR3: CSALTAGSEKLFF

length: 14
V: TRBV10-3
J: TRBJ2-6
CDR3: CAIMGTSGANGLTF

length: 14
V: TRBV5-1
J: TRBJ2-1
CDR3: CASSLLAGGDEQFF

length: 18
V: TRBV7-8
J: NA
CDR3: CASSTRGVIAGSAYEQYF

length: 12
V: TRBV7-8
J: TRBJ1-4
CDR3: CASKETGEKLFF

length: 16
V: TRBV7-9
J: TRBJ2-3
CDR3: CSSSYPSGGRTDTQYF

length: 15
V: TRBV5-5
J: NA
CDR3: CASSLTPQGPYEQYF

length: 13
V: TRBV7-9
J: TRBJ1-2
CDR3: CAGSLGQRPGYTF

length: 15
V: TRBV4-3
J: TRBJ2-1
CDR3: CASSQDGTGLGFQFF

length: 15
V: TRBV7-2
J: TRBJ1-2
CDR3: CASSLGSTANYGYTF

length: 15
V: TRBV5-1
J: TRBJ1-2
CDR3: CASSLDSASPYGYTF

length: 14
V: TRBV7-2
J: TRBJ1-1
CDR3: CASSLVPRNTEAFF

length: 15
V: TRBV7-9
J: TRBJ2-3
CDR3: CASSLVVRGTDTQYF

length: 15
V: TRBV5-1
J: TRBJ2-3
CDR3: CASSLDGGSTDTQYF

length: 15
V: TRBV19
J: TRBJ2-2
CDR3: CASSLVAGNTGELFF

length: 12
V: TRBV2
J: TRBJ2-5
CDR3: CASKELVETQYF

length: 18
V: TRBV9
J: TRBJ1-3
CDR3: CASSWMPVGVPTGNTIYF

length: 12
V: TRBV5-8
J: TRBJ1-2
CDR3: CASSRQGWGYTF

length: 10
V: TRBV6-1
J: TRBJ1-1
CDR3: CATERTEAFF

length: 15
V: TRBV7-9
J: TRBJ1-1
CDR3: CASSLAQGQGTEAFF

length: 15
V: TRBV7-9
J: TRBJ1-1
CDR3: CASSLAGGARTEAFF

length: 15
V: TRBV6-5
J: TRBJ1-5
CDR3: CASSKAGRSNQPQHF

length: 15
V: TRBV5-6
J: TRBJ2-3
CDR3: CASSSPGSLGDTQYF

length: 14
V: TRBV2
J: TRBJ2-5
CDR3: CASNSIGVQETQYF

length: 15
V: TRBV5-1
J: TRBJ2-5
CDR3: CASSLGASGSETQYF

length: 17
V: TRBV5-8
J: TRBJ2-3
CDR3: CASSLAKRLAGADTQYF

length: 13
V: TRBV15
J: TRBJ1-2
CDR3: CATSRDRGDGYTF

length: 14
V: TRBV7-9
J: TRBJ1-1
CDR3: CSSSPGQESVRAFF

length: 13
V: TRBV9
J: TRBJ1-1
CDR3: CASSVGRGTEAFF

length: 15
V: TRBV7-8
J: TRBJ2-7
CDR3: CASSLIEQGSYEQYF

length: 13
V: TRBV30
J: TRBJ2-2
CDR3: CAWREGRTGELFF

length: 14
V: TRBV18
J: TRBJ1-4
CDR3: CASSPPGAGEKLFF

length: 13
V: TRBV5-4
J: TRBJ2-5
CDR3: CASSGTGRETQYF

length: 15
V: TRBV18
J: TRBJ2-7
CDR3: CASSPPDRGSYEQYF

length: 14
V: TRBV29-1
J: TRBJ2-2
CDR3: CSISGGQNTGELFF

length: 13
V: TRBV18
J: TRBJ2-7
CDR3: CASSPKTGIEQYF

length: 13
V: TRBV5-4
J: TRBJ2-7
CDR3: CASSMWGEAKQYF

length: 16
V: TRBV6-4
J: TRBJ2-2
CDR3: CASSVPRLEDTGELFF

length: 14
V: TRBV11-2
J: TRBJ2-7
CDR3: CASSPGGGSYEQYF